One sample yielded the 21 T cell receptor beta chains listed below, sequenced in a study of cytomegalovirus exposure and HLA in healthy donors. Amplification used 60 Vbeta primers and 13 Jbeta primers. Sequencing was performed with immunoSEQ multiplex PCR; in TCRdb, only in-frame clones are kept and a portion is missing. The sample data list about 82,000 clones. Source material: PBMCs. All receptors derive from a woman younger than 45 in good health and CMV-seronegative.

This chain uses TRBV30 with TRBJ2-7; 7 nucleotides line up with TRBD1. With V trimmed by 0 bases and J by 3 bases, 2 bases remained unmatched. This CDR3 is 13 amino acids long. The germline V gene encodes CDR1 GTSNPN and CDR2 SVGIG (reference sequence). In nucleotides, the CDR3 is TGTGCCTGGAGTGTACGGGACAGCTACGAGCAGTACTTC. This codes for CAWSVRDSYEQYF. The full variable domain, with the rest looked up from reference TRBV30 and TRBJ2-7, is SQTIHQWPATLVQPVGSPLSLECTVEGTSNPNLYWYRQAAGRGLQLLFYSVGIGQISSEVPQNLSASRPQDRQFILSSKKLLLSDSGFYLCAWSVRDSYEQYFGPGTRLTVT.

V usage is TRBV5-1 and J usage is TRBJ1-1; 9 bases are shared with TRBD1. Germline loops: CDR1 SGHRS, CDR2 YFSETQ. The CDR3 loop spans 16 amino acids. J lost 1 base, V lost 4 bases, and 8 bases had no gene match. CDR3 in DNA: TGCGCCAGCAGCAATGGACAGGGGACGCGGAACACTGAAGCTTTCTTT. This sequence encodes CASSNGQGTRNTEAFF.

The chain uses TRBV5-1 and TRBJ2-7, with D possibly TRBD2 on 7 matching bases. The CDR3 length is 15 residues. V dropped 0 bases and J dropped 3 bases, with 13 bases sitting between them. Germline CDR1 and CDR2: SGHRS and YFSETQ. The CDR3 loop reads CASSLARGGFYEQYF. In DNA, the CDR3 is TGCGCCAGCAGCTTGGCCAGGGGAGGGTTCTACGAGCAGTACTTC.

The V and J genes are TRBV2 and TRBJ1-5; D not certain. Per germline, CDR1 SNHLY and CDR2 FYNNEI. The CDR3 length is 13 residues. Trimming took off 4 bases at V and 7 bases at J, with 11 bases between the two ends. The CDR3: CASSGRRAQPQHF. CDR3 DNA: TGTGCCAGCAGTGGGCGGCGGGCACAGCCCCAGCATTTT. Full variable domain (missing parts from reference TRBV2 and TRBJ1-5): EPEVTQTPSHQVTQMGQEVILRCVPISNHLYFYWYRQILGQKVEFLVSFYNNEISEKSEIFDDQFSVERPDGSNFTLKIRSTKLEDSAMYFCASSGRRAQPQHFGDGTRLSIL.

The chain has TRBV7-9 and TRBJ2-1, with D perhaps matching TRBD2 (5 bases). The CDR3 is 13 residues long. Trimming stripped 1 base from V and 7 bases from J, with 8 bases between. Germline V gene data show CDR1 as SEHNR and CDR2 as FQNEAQ (reference sequence). The CDR3 DNA is TGTGCCAGCAGCTTAGTAGGCGGGAATGAGCAGTTCTTC. Encoded protein: CASSLVGGNEQFF.

V and J are TRBV6-1 and TRBJ2-7; 9 bases agree with TRBD1. There are 15 residues in the CDR3. In germline, CDR1 is MNHNS, CDR2 SASEGT. The ends lost 5 bases at V and 1 base at J; junction bases unmatched: 6. CDR3 coding DNA: TGTGCCAGCAGTACCGGGACAGGGAGATCCTACGAGCAGTACTTC. Its protein product is CASSTGTGRSYEQYF.

This chain links TRBV5-1 with TRBJ2-3, with D possibly matching TRBD2 (6 bases). This CDR3 contains 14 residues. V lost 3 bases to trimming and J lost 6 bases, with 14 bases between them. CDR1 and CDR2 (germline): SGHRS, YFSETQ. The CDR3 protein is CASSYGLTGDTQYF. The CDR3 DNA sequence: TGCGCCAGCAGCTACGGACTAACGGGCGATACGCAGTATTTT.

About this clone: A junction end diverges from the germline sequence, so it may reflect a read error. Written as DNA, the CDR3 is TGCGCCAGCAGCCCGAGGTCCAGCTCCGACAATGAGCAGTTCTTC. Translating gives CASSPRSSSDNEQFF. The rearrangement joins TRBV5-1 to TRBJ2-1, with no clear D. CDR1 is SGHRS and CDR2 is YFSETQ in the germline V gene. The CDR3 length is 15 residues.

The V gene is TRBV6-1, the J gene TRBJ2-1, with 7 bases identical to TRBD2. The J segment lost 5 bases and the V segment lost 9 bases, leaving 13 bases of the junction unmatched. The CDR3 spans 15 residues. CDR1 and CDR2 (germline): MNHNS, SASEGT. CDR3 amino acids: CASKGAGVSDNEQFF. The CDR3 nucleotides are TGTGCCAGTAAAGGGGCGGGAGTATCGGACAATGAGCAGTTCTTC.

The rearrangement uses TRBV9 and TRBJ1-4; perhaps TRBD1 as D (6 bases). Trimming shortened V by 7 bases and J by 3 bases, and 13 bases separated the two germline ends. CDR3 size: 14 residues. Germline-derived CDR1 and CDR2 are SGDLS and YYNGEE. Written as DNA, the CDR3 is TGTGCCAGCGCACAGGGATATGCTAATGAAAAACTGTTTTTT. Translated, it gives CASAQGYANEKLFF.

Worth noting for this clone: The sample holds other DNA sequences that translate to the same CDR3. This sequence joins TRBV6-5 and TRBJ1-2, with 7 bases that match TRBD1. CDR1 MNHEY and CDR2 SVGAGI come from the germline V gene. Trimming at V came to 0 bases and at J to 3 bases, leaving 7 bases not matched to a gene. The CDR3 is 16 amino acids. DNA of the CDR3: TGTGCCAGCAGTTACTCGAGGAGGGGGCAAGACTATGGCTACACCTTC. This sequence encodes CASSYSRRGQDYGYTF.

This sequence joins TRBV2 and TRBJ2-3, with unresolved D. The germline V gene has CDR1 SNHLY and CDR2 FYNNEI. The V end was cut by 5 bases, the J end by 0 bases, with 6 bases between. The CDR3 is made up of 13 amino acids. In DNA, the CDR3 is TGTGCCAGCAGTACTACTAGCACAGATACGCAGTATTTT. This encodes CASSTTSTDTQYF.

The V call is TRBV6-1, the J call TRBJ2-3; TRBD2 is a possible D gene (5 bases). The CDR3 spans 16 residues. Germline lookup yields CDR1 MNHNS and CDR2 SASEGT. Trimming shortened V by 1 base and J by 1 base, and 12 bases separated the two germline ends. CDR3 DNA: TGTGCCAGCAGTGAAGTGAGGAGGAGGCGCACAGATACGCAGTATTTT. As protein: CASSEVRRRRTDTQYF.

This chain uses TRBV19 with TRBJ2-6, with 7 bases that match TRBD2. Trimming removed 10 bases from V and 1 base from J; junction bases left unmatched: 7. Germline CDR1 LNHDA, CDR2 SQIVND (reference sequence). The CDR3 loop spans 15 amino acids. This CDR3 is CATGEGTSGANVLTF. The DNA for the CDR3 is TGTGCCACTGGGGAGGGGACTTCTGGGGCCAACGTCCTGACTTTC.

This chain uses TRBV2 with TRBJ2-7; perhaps TRBD1 as D (6 bases). Germline values: CDR1 SNHLY, CDR2 FYNNEI. V was trimmed by 6 bases and J by 7 bases, leaving 13 bases between them. The CDR3 has 12 amino acids. The CDR3 is CASSEQGWEQYF. The DNA for the CDR3 is TGTGCCAGCAGCGAGCAGGGGTGGGAGCAGTACTTC.

The chain combines TRBV9 with TRBJ1-3; no clear D gene. The CDR3 runs to 17 residues. CDR1 and CDR2 from the germline V gene are SGDLS and YYNGEE. Trimming removed 0 bases at V and 0 bases at J, with 13 bases between. The CDR3 reads CASSVESVTVSGNTIYF. The CDR3 nucleotides read TGTGCCAGCAGCGTAGAATCGGTCACAGTCTCTGGAAACACCATATATTTT. Full variable domain (missing parts from reference TRBV9 and TRBJ1-3): DSGVTQTPKHLITATGQRVTLRCSPRSGDLSVYWYQQSLDQGLQFLIQYYNGEERAKGNILERFSAQQFPDLHSELNLSSLELGDSALYFCASSVESVTVSGNTIYFGEGSWLTVV.

By frequency, this clone is medium-sized. The J gene is TRBJ2-1, the V gene TRBV25-1; D perhaps matches TRBD2 (6 bases). Per the germline V gene, CDR1 is MGHDK and CDR2 is SYGVNS. Trimming took 6 bases from V and 5 from J, leaving 20 bases between them. The CDR3 contains 16 residues. Here the CDR3 reads CASRKQLGGDDNEQFF. CDR3 nucleotide sequence: TGTGCCAGCAGGAAGCAGTTGGGGGGAGATGACAATGAGCAGTTCTTC.

This chain uses TRBV2 with TRBJ1-1, with a possible D match to TRBD1 (6 bases). The length of the CDR3 is 14 residues. Germline CDR1 is SNHLY and CDR2 is FYNNEI. Trimming shortened V by 6 bases and J by 4 bases, and 15 bases separated the two germline ends. The CDR3 reads CASSLTAGATEAFF. CDR3 in DNA: TGTGCCAGCAGCCTTACAGCGGGGGCCACTGAAGCTTTCTTT.

This rearrangement joins TRBV4-1 to TRBJ1-1; 9 nucleotides line up with TRBD1. The ends lost 2 bases at V and 3 bases at J; junction bases unmatched: 4. Germline CDR1 reads MGHRA; CDR2 reads YSYEKL. The CDR3 contains 15 residues. The DNA for the CDR3 is TGCGCCAGCAGCCAAACAGGGGGCGGCTACACTGAAGCTTTCTTT. It specifies CASSQTGGGYTEAFF.

This sequence joins TRBV5-1 and TRBJ2-3, with a weak D call TRBD2 (6 bases). Per germline, CDR1 SGHRS and CDR2 YFSETQ. The CDR3 length is 16 residues. V lost 3 bases and J 8 bases, leaving 22 bases between the germline ends. CDR3 amino acids: CASSYSTGDRQGTQYF. CDR3 nucleotides: TGCGCCAGCAGCTACTCGACGGGGGATCGCCAAGGTACGCAGTATTTT.

The rearrangement links TRBV25-1 to TRBJ1-4, with 10 bases identical to TRBD1. V was pared by 8 bases and J by 0 bases, with 9 bases of the junction left unmatched. The CDR3 consists of 17 residues. Germline-derived CDR1 and CDR2 are MGHDK and SYGVNS. The CDR3: CASSSGTGVSTNEKLFF. CDR3 nucleotide sequence: TGTGCCAGCTCATCCGGGACAGGGGTATCAACTAATGAAAAACTGTTTTTT.